The 3 T cell receptor beta chains below all came from one sample that was sequenced in a study of T cell responses to AZD1222 COVID-19 vaccine. Produced via immunoSEQ multiplex PCR; TCRdb's table is partial and in-frame only. The data show 250,000 to 300,000 clones, 90% to 95% seen once. The sample was peripheral blood, taken 28 days after the second AZD1222 dose. The receptors were gathered from an adult who received the AZD1222 COVID-19 vaccine.

The chain has TRBV28 and TRBJ1-6; D unresolved. Looked up from germline, CDR1 is MDHEN and CDR2 is SYDVKM. The CDR3 sequence is 13 residues long. The V gene lost 5 bases and the J gene lost 12 bases, with 14 bases spanning the gap. The DNA for the CDR3 is TGTGCCAGCAGTCAAACGAACAAAATACCCCTCCACTTT. As protein: CASSQTNKIPLHF.

The chain combines TRBV6-4 with TRBJ2-3; tentative D call: TRBD2 (6 bases). Trimming left V 8 bases short and J 2 bases short, with 11 bases between. The CDR3 covers 13 residues. Germline lookup yields CDR1 MRHNA and CDR2 SNTAGT. CDR3 amino acids: CASGGKDTDTQYF. The CDR3 DNA is TGTGCCAGCGGGGGGAAAGACACAGATACGCAGTATTTT.

The V call is TRBV28, the J call TRBJ1-2, with TRBD1 identical over 9 bases. Germline assignment: CDR1 MDHEN and CDR2 SYDVKM. The V and J ends lost 5 bases and 5 bases, in that order; junction bases with no gene match: 9. The CDR3 runs to 15 residues. In DNA, the CDR3 is TGTGCCAGCAGTAACTCCGGGACAGGGATGTATGGCTACACCTTC. Translated, it gives CASSNSGTGMYGYTF.